The 8 T cell receptor beta chains in this list originate from one sample, sequenced in a study of CD8+ T cells in alopecia areata. Reverse transcribed after extraction, RNA yielded cDNA as the sequencing template. The method was immunoSEQ multiplex PCR; TCRdb's version includes in-frame clones alone and lacks a portion of them. The sample has 120,000 to 150,000 clones, around 47% seen once. The sample was CD4+ T cells sorted from blood. Source of these receptors: a human donor with alopecia areata.

This clone was seen only a few times. This sequence joins TRBV10-3 and TRBJ2-1; D unresolved. Germline CDR1 reads ENHRY; CDR2 reads SYGVKD. Trimming took off 4 bases at V and 3 bases at J, with 10 bases between the two ends. CDR3 length: 14 amino acids. CDR3 in amino acids: CAISGRSGYNEQFF. The CDR3 region has the DNA TGTGCCATCAGTGGACGGTCAGGCTACAATGAGCAGTTCTTC.

The sample holds a few counts of this clone. This chain links TRBV6-1 with TRBJ1-2; D is undetermined. The CDR3 sequence is 15 residues long. CDR1 and CDR2 from the germline V gene are MNHNS and SASEGT. Trimming shortened V by 6 bases and J by 4 bases, and 18 bases separated the two germline ends. CDR3 in DNA: TGTGCCAGCAGAATGACGGGCACCCAACGCTATGGCTACACCTTC. Residues: CASRMTGTQRYGYTF.

This clone came up a few times. The chain uses TRBV29-1 and TRBJ2-7, with D perhaps matching TRBD1 (6 bases). The CDR3 is made up of 13 amino acids. Trimming shortened V by 4 bases and J by 0 bases, and 10 bases separated the two germline ends. The V gene's germline CDR1 is SQVTM and CDR2 ANQGSEA. CDR3: CSVVETGSYEQYF. In DNA form, the CDR3 reads TGCAGCGTTGTAGAGACAGGCTCCTACGAGCAGTACTTC.

The chain has TRBV7-3 and TRBJ2-7; D not resolved. The CDR3 consists of 13 residues. Trimming cost V 2 bases and J 0 bases, with 5 bases left between them. From germline, CDR1 is SGHTA and CDR2 FQGTGA. This chain's CDR3 is CASSLDGSYEQYF. CDR3 nucleotides: TGTGCCAGCAGCTTAGACGGCTCCTACGAGCAGTACTTC.

This clone has just a few counts. The gene calls are TRBV10-3 and TRBJ1-2; tentatively, D is TRBD1 (6 bases). Trimming removed 6 bases from V and 0 bases from J, with 8 bases in between. Germline assignment: CDR1 ENHRY and CDR2 SYGVKD. The CDR3 is 13 residues long. In DNA form, the CDR3 reads TGTGCCATCAGGGACAGCTCTAACTATGGCTACACCTTC. Its protein product is CAIRDSSNYGYTF.

This clone was detected a few times. V usage is TRBV30 and J usage is TRBJ1-1; no clear D. Germline values: CDR1 GTSNPN, CDR2 SVGIG (reference sequence). V lost 0 bases, J lost 0 bases, and 8 bases lay in between. This CDR3 region has 14 residues. The CDR3 sequence: CAWSVRGMNTEAFF. In nucleotides, the CDR3 is TGTGCCTGGAGTGTCCGAGGGATGAACACTGAAGCTTTCTTT.

The chain joins TRBV5-1 to TRBJ2-7, with D perhaps assigned TRBD1 or TRBD2 (5 bases each). Trimming took off 7 bases at V and 3 bases at J, with 20 bases between the two ends. This CDR3 has 15 amino acids. CDR1 is SGHRS and CDR2 is YFSETQ in the germline V gene. The CDR3 loop is CASGRPRDQIYEQYF. The DNA of the CDR3 is TGCGCCAGCGGCAGACCCCGGGACCAGATCTACGAGCAGTACTTC.

The J gene is TRBJ2-6, the V gene TRBV2; TRBD1 might be the D (6 bases). Germline CDR1 and CDR2: SNHLY and FYNNEI. V was clipped by 1 base and J by 3 bases, with 7 bases between them. The CDR3 covers 15 residues. Written as DNA, the CDR3 is TGTGCCAGCAGTGAAGACAGGGTTGGGGCCAACGTCCTGACTTTC. It specifies CASSEDRVGANVLTF.